This T cell receptor beta chain was sequenced for a study of radiotherapy plus CTLA-4 blockade in lung cancer. Ipilimumab CTLA-4 blockade and focal radiation were given to patients with chemo-refractory metastatic non-small-cell lung cancer. Sequencing was performed with immunoSEQ multiplex PCR; in TCRdb, only in-frame clones are kept and a portion is missing. The table has 30,000 to 35,000 clones, roughly 70% seen once. As concerns this clone: Its cognate antigen is unknown.

V lost 3 bases to trimming and J lost 7 bases; unmatched junction nucleotides: 20. The germline gives CDR1 PRHDT, CDR2 FYEKMQ (reference sequence). This CDR3 spans 19 amino acids. Study-level points and caveats: Some TCR clones had been derived from tumors. These clones expanded in peripheral blood after radiotherapy plus ipilimumab.

The sample was peripheral blood, taken from a patient treated with radiotherapy plus ipilimumab. The receptor was derived from a human donor with non-small cell lung cancer who had stable disease on radiotherapy plus ipilimumab. The chain recombines TRBV13 with TRBJ2-7, with 11 nucleotides matching TRBD2. This CDR3 reads CASSLTGMTSGTAKGEQYF. As DNA, the CDR3 is TGTGCCAGCAGCTTGACAGGGATGACTAGCGGGACGGCGAAAGGGGAGCAGTACTTC.